This record looks at one T cell receptor beta chain sequence and its context. Its antigen is undetermined. The data are from a study of shared clonotypes between healthy human individuals. Study-wide findings and caveats: It was expected that sequencing depth would affect clonotype sharing among donors. Estimated clonotype richness was generally higher in naive than memory subsets.

The naive CD8 subset, CD45RO-negative cells positively selected for CCR7, excluded terminally differentiated effector memory CD45RA+ cells. Deletions cut 0 bases from V and 3 bases from J, with 10 bases between. The CDR3 has 15 amino acids. The germline V gene encodes CDR1 SGDLS and CDR2 YYNGEE. The authors distributed each subset's genomic DNA evenly over several immunoSEQ plates. TCRdb's table, derived via immunoSEQ multiplex PCR, lists solely in-frame clones and lacks some. The sample yields some 2 million clones, about 95% seen once. This receptor was obtained from a man younger than 30 in good health. The gene calls are TRBV9 and TRBJ1-5; D unclear. Sequenced material: naive CD8+ T cells sorted from blood. The CDR3 region has the DNA TGTGCCAGCAGCGTAGAGTGGAGTTCCAATCAGCCCCAGCATTTT. This translates into CASSVEWSSNQPQHF.